The clone carrying this T cell receptor (beta chain) was observed a handful of times. What it recognizes is unknown. The CDR3 totals 15 residues. V was shortened by 6 bases and J by 7 bases, with 23 bases between the two germline ends. In germline, CDR1 is SGHRS, CDR2 YFSETQ. These data are taken from a study of T cells after yellow fever vaccination. Study background: In the case of low-cell-number fractions, SMART-Seq v4 Ultra Low Input was used for preparation. The study's findings and limits: Most clones from primary vaccination resurfaced after the booster (96% CD4, around 91% CD8). It was the secondary response that reached its peak faster, day 5 versus 15, but it was weaker.

A single record per CDR3 protein comes from TCRdb applying MiXCR to the 5' RACE reads. The sample holds 250,000 to 400,000 distinct CDR3 sequences, 3.5% to 4.5% seen once. The sequenced sample was PBMCs, obtained 15 days after the yellow fever booster vaccination. This receptor was taken from a man aged 18 to 29 who received the YFV17D yellow fever vaccine. The rearrangement joins TRBV5-1 to TRBJ2-7; D remains unclear. The CDR3: CASTLPSGPPEEQYF. The CDR3 DNA reads as TGCGCCAGCACCCTACCTTCCGGGCCCCCGGAAGAGCAGTACTTC.